The rows below give T cell receptor beta chains drawn from one sample of a study of shared T cell receptors in the human thymus. Assay used: immunoSEQ multiplex PCR; TCRdb lists only in-frame clones, some missing. The sample has over 650,000 clones, about 90% seen once. These records were also assigned to another study, of human thymus T cells.

Sample: thymocytes. These receptor sequences come from a boy under three years old with a congenital heart defect. CDR3s include the opening cysteine and the closing phenylalanine or tryptophan. Each record gives: J gene, D gene, clone size, V gene, CDR3 DNA, CDR3 protein. D genes are given only for firm matches. Expanded clones get a size class; other rows say once, few or many, or leave the size out.

TRBJ2-3	TRBD1	.	TRBV5-1	TGCGCCAGCAGCTTGGATACAGGGGGGTGGACAGATACGCAGTATTTT	CASSLDTGGWTDTQYF
TRBJ1-1	.	.	TRBV7-2	TGTGCCAGCAGCCTGACAGAAAACAAGGGAGCTTTCTTT	CASSLTENKGAFF
TRBJ2-5	TRBD2	.	TRBV6-6	TGTGCCAGCAGTTACCGACGCGGGAGAGAGACCCAGTACTTC	CASSYRRGRETQYF
TRBJ1-1	.	.	TRBV6-5	TGTGCCAGCCGCTATACGGGATCGAACACTGAAGCTTTCTTT	CASRYTGSNTEAFF
TRBJ2-7	TRBD2	.	TRBV4-3	TGCGCCAGCAGCCAGGACCGACTAGCGCGGGAGCAGTACTTC	CASSQDRLAREQYF
TRBJ2-1	.	few	TRBV5-1	TGCGCCAGCAGCTTGGATGGGGGGGCCTTGCGCATATACAATGAGCAGTTCTTC	CASSLDGGALRIYNEQFF
TRBJ2-3	TRBD1	.	TRBV28	TGTGCCAGCACTCCGGACAGGGATTTTGTTACGCAGTATTTT	CASTPDRDFVTQYF
TRBJ2-7	.	.	TRBV11-2	TGTGCCAGCAGCTGGGGAGACGGCTTCCCCTACGAGCAGTACTTC	CASSWGDGFPYEQYF
TRBJ1-5	.	once	TRBV2	TGTGCCAGCAGCCGAGACGGGGGATGGAGCAATCAGCCCCAGCATTTT	CASSRDGGWSNQPQHF
TRBJ2-1	TRBD2	.	TRBV5-1	TGCGCCAGCAGCTTGGGACTAGCGGGAGACAATGAGCAGTTCTTC	CASSLGLAGDNEQFF
TRBJ2-3	.	.	TRBV5-1	TGCGCCAGCAGCCACCCCACCTGGGGCTGCGCAGATACGCAGTATTTT	CASSHPTWGCADTQYF
TRBJ2-3	.	once	TRBV2	TGTGCCAGCTATCACAGGGAAAACACAGATACGCAGTATTTT	CASYHRENTDTQYF
TRBJ2-7	TRBD1	.	TRBV6-1	TGTGCCAGCAGTGGAAGGCCCTCCTTAAACAGGGGGCCCCTCCTAGGGCAGTACTTC	CASSGRPSLNRGPLLGQYF
TRBJ2-2	TRBD2	.	TRBV4-2	TGTGCCAGCAGCCAAGATCGCATAGGCGGGGGGGCCGGGGAGCTGTTTTTT	CASSQDRIGGGAGELFF
TRBJ2-2	.	.	TRBV19	TGTGCCAGTATAAGCCCTATAAACACCGGGGAGCTGTTTTTT	CASISPINTGELFF
TRBJ2-3	TRBD2	.	TRBV7-9	TGTGCCAGCAGCTTATTGGTTACTAGCGGGAGGACAGATACGCAGTATTTT	CASSLLVTSGRTDTQYF
TRBJ2-7	TRBD2	.	TRBV14	TGTGCCAGCAGTCCCCATAAGCGCGGGAGAAGCTCCTACGAGCAGTACTTC	CASSPHKRGRSSYEQYF
TRBJ1-1	.	.	TRBV5-1	TGCGCCAGCAGACAAGACATGAACACTGAAGCTTTCTTT	CASRQDMNTEAFF
TRBJ2-1	TRBD2	.	TRBV28	TGTGCCAGCAGCACTGCCCGGGACTACCAATCCTACAATGAGCAGTTCTTC	CASSTARDYQSYNEQFF
TRBJ1-2	.	.	TRBV27	TGTGCCAGCAGTTTAGGAGGAGTTAACTATGGCTACACCTTC	CASSLGGVNYGYTF
TRBJ1-1	.	.	TRBV15	TGTGCCACCAGCAGAGTAGGAAAAACGGTGGGCACCGGGATCCGGAACACTGAAGCTTTCTTT	CATSRVGKTVGTGIRNTEAFF
TRBJ2-7	.	.	TRBV6-1	TGTGCCAGCAGTGAAGAAGGCGCCCGGTCAGGGACACCTTCCGAGCAGTACTTC	CASSEEGARSGTPSEQYF
TRBJ2-3	TRBD2	.	TRBV28	TGTGCCAGCAGTTTAGTCCTAGCGGGAGGGCCCACAGATACGCAGTATTTT	CASSLVLAGGPTDTQYF
TRBJ1-6	TRBD1	.	TRBV5-1	TGCGCCAGCAGCTCCAAGGGACAGGGAGATAATTCACCCCTCCACTTT	CASSSKGQGDNSPLHF
TRBJ1-5	.	few	TRBV19	TGTGCCAGTAACCAGATCAATCAGCCCCAGCATTTT	CASNQINQPQHF
TRBJ2-3	.	.	TRBV28	TGTGCCAGCAGTTTATCGTGCTCTTACGGTCACACAGATACGCAGTATTTT	CASSLSCSYGHTDTQYF
TRBJ2-1	.	.	TRBV7-2	TGTGCCAGCAGCTTAGAGGGGGGGATCTCCTACAATGAGCAGTTCTTC	CASSLEGGISYNEQFF
TRBJ2-7	.	few	TRBV19	TGTGCCAGTACCGCAAATCGGACCCCGGGGTACGAGCAGTACTTC	CASTANRTPGYEQYF